Given below is one TCR beta chain in context. Antigen unknown. TCRdb ran MiXCR on the 5' RACE reads and lists one entry per CDR3 protein. The sample has fewer than 350,000 distinct CDR3 sequences, around 15% seen once. This specimen belongs to a study of T-cell memory formation after mild COVID-19. General study points: Clones from the second wave (peaking day 37) had unconfirmed SARS-CoV-2 specificity. Some clones that responded turned up in pre-infection memory, which suggests that cross-reactive memory joined in.

Trimming took 5 bases from V and 0 from J, leaving 11 bases between them. CDR3 length equals 14 residues. Germline V gives CDR1 MNHNY, CDR2 SVGAGI (reference sequence). The receptor was derived from a man aged 18 to 35 who had mild COVID-19 (a few samples of this study predate the infection). Cell type and time point are not known. Sequenced input: PBMCs or a T cell subset sorted from them (not recorded which). J is TRBJ2-7 and V is TRBV6-6; D unclear. The chain's CDR3 is CASSARLSSYEQYF. CDR3 bases: TGTGCCAGCAGTGCCCGACTGAGCTCCTACGAGCAGTACTTC.